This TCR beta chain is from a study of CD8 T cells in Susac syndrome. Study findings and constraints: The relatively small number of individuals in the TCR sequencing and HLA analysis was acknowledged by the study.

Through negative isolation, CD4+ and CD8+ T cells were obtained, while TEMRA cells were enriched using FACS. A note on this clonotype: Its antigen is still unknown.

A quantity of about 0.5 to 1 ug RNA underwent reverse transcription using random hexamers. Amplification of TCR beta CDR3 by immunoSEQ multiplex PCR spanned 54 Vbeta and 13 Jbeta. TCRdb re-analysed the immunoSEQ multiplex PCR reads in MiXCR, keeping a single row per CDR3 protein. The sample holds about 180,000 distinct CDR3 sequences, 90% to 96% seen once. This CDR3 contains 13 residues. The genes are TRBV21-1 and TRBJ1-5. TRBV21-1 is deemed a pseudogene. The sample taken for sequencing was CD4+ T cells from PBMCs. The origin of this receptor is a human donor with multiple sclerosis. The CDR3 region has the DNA TGTGCCAGCAGCAAAGGCGCAGAGAAGCCCCAGCATTTT. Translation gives CASSKGAEKPQHF.